This T cell receptor beta chain was sequenced during a study of read filtering for tumor transcriptome and immune sequencing. Study background: Among patients, 17 to 20 were male and more than 13 female, aged about 40 to 90 (mean about 69).

With 6 bases clipped from V and 2 bases from J, the junction kept 4 bases outside the gene matches. CDR3 length equals 14 residues. Germline values: CDR1 MNHEY, CDR2 SVGEGT. From about 0.4 ug of RNA, a library with molecular barcoded alpha/delta and beta/gamma adaptors was made. TCRdb redid the calling of the reads with MiXCR, one entry per CDR3 protein. The table has 130,000 or so distinct CDR3 sequences, under 15% seen once. This clonotype occurred many times. This sequence joins TRBV6-2 or TRBV6-3 and TRBJ1-1; 9 bases line up with TRBD1. The receptor was isolated from a donor aged 40 or older with multiple myeloma. The material sequenced was a population of CD138-negative cells sorted from bone marrow. CDR3 residues: CASRKQGANTEAFF. The CDR3 region has the DNA TGTGCCAGCAGAAAACAGGGGGCCAACACTGAAGCTTTCTTT.